A selection of T cell receptor beta chains follows, all from one sample in a study of shared T cell receptors in the human thymus. Measured with immunoSEQ multiplex PCR; TCRdb has only the in-frame clones, and not every one. The sample yields approximately 760,000 clones, 70% to 90% seen once. These data also formed part of another study, on human thymus T cells.

The specimen was thymocytes. These receptors were obtained from a girl younger than two with a congenital heart defect. The CDR3 runs from the conserved cysteine through the conserved F or W. D genes are given only for firm matches. Size values are once, few and many counts, or a class for expanded clones, and some rows have none.

TGTGCCAGCAGCGTAGCCCCCGACAGGAATCCCTACGAGCAGTACTTC | CASSVAPDRNPYEQYF | TRBV9 | . | TRBJ2-7 | .
TGTGCCAGCTCACCACCGGGACAGGGGGCCCCCAATCTCGGCACAGATACGCAGTATTTT | CASSPPGQGAPNLGTDTQYF | TRBV18 | . | TRBJ2-3 | TRBD1
TGTGCCAGCTCACCCCGCCCTAGCGGTAAAAGCACAGATACGCAGTATTTT | CASSPRPSGKSTDTQYF | TRBV18 | . | TRBJ2-3 | TRBD2
TGTGCCAGCAGCCAAAAAACTCCCGCCCAACTAGTTTGGGCCGGGGAGCTGTTTTTT | CASSQKTPAQLVWAGELFF | TRBV4-2 | . | TRBJ2-2 | .
TGTGCCAACAGGGGGCAAGGCTACACCTTC | CANRGQGYTF | TRBV14 | . | TRBJ1-2 | TRBD1
TGTGCCAGCAGTTCTCATCTTCGACAGGCGGGGGCCAACGTCCTGACTTTC | CASSSHLRQAGANVLTF | TRBV28 | once | TRBJ2-6 | .
TGTGCCAGCAGCCTGAAGCTGGACAGGAAAACTTTCTTT | CASSLKLDRKTFF | TRBV7-9 | . | TRBJ1-1 | TRBD1
TGTGCCAGCAGACACCGGGGACAGGGCACCGGGGAGCTGTTTTTT | CASRHRGQGTGELFF | TRBV11-2 | . | TRBJ2-2 | TRBD1
TGTGCCAGCACCGAGGGGGGGAACTATGGCTACACCTTC | CASTEGGNYGYTF | TRBV13 | . | TRBJ1-2 | .
TGTGCCAGCAGTTTGAGTCCCGGACTAGCGGGGGGGCTTGAAGAGACCCAGTACTTC | CASSLSPGLAGGLEETQYF | TRBV28 | . | TRBJ2-5 | TRBD2
TGTGCCAGCAGTTTTATCCTGTCGGCGGCAGGGGGATGCAACGAGCAGTACTTC | CASSFILSAAGGCNEQYF | TRBV28 | . | TRBJ2-7 | TRBD1
TGCGCCAGCAGCCTGCTGAGGACTAGCGGGGGGAGATATAAATACAATGAGCAGTTCTTC | CASSLLRTSGGRYKYNEQFF | TRBV4-1 | few | TRBJ2-1 | TRBD2
TGTGCCAGCAGCTTCCCAAAACAGGGGAACTATGGCTACACCTTC | CASSFPKQGNYGYTF | TRBV5-8 | . | TRBJ1-2 | TRBD1
TGTGCCAGCCTACCCGGACGGACAGGGCGGCGGGATCTCTATGGCTACACCTTC | CASLPGRTGRRDLYGYTF | TRBV2 | once | TRBJ1-2 | TRBD1
TGTGCCATCAGTGAGCGACCCCCCTCGGGGCGGGGGCGCACAGATACGCAGTATTTT | CAISERPPSGRGRTDTQYF | TRBV10-3 | . | TRBJ2-3 | .
TGTGCCAGCAGCCCAACCCCGGACAGGGTCAAGGAGACCCAGTACTTC | CASSPTPDRVKETQYF | TRBV7-2 | . | TRBJ2-5 | TRBD1
TGTGCCAGCAGTTACTGGCCCACTGGGGCCAACGTCCTGACTTTC | CASSYWPTGANVLTF | TRBV6-5 | once | TRBJ2-6 | .
TGTGCCAGCACCCGGGGTAGGAGCACAGATACGCAGTATTTT | CASTRGRSTDTQYF | TRBV27 | . | TRBJ2-3 | .
TGTGCCAGCAGCTTACCATCCCCCCAGGGTACATTAATCTACGAGCAGTACTTC | CASSLPSPQGTLIYEQYF | TRBV7-8 | . | TRBJ2-7 | .
TGTGCCAGCAGCCCCGCCGACTCATCCTACGAGCAGTACTTC | CASSPADSSYEQYF | TRBV13 | . | TRBJ2-7 | .
TGCGCCAGCAGCTTGGATCTCTCTGGGGCCAACGTCCTGACTTTC | CASSLDLSGANVLTF | TRBV5-1 | few | TRBJ2-6 | .
TGTGCCAGCAGTTCAATACGACAGGGATATTCACCCCTCCACTTT | CASSSIRQGYSPLHF | TRBV27 | . | TRBJ1-6 | TRBD1
TGCGCCAGCAGCTTGCCCGGGACAGGGTACCCCGAGCAGTACTTC | CASSLPGTGYPEQYF | TRBV5-1 | once | TRBJ2-7 | TRBD1
TGTGCCATCACCTACATGGGACAGAGCGGGAGTGGCTACACCTTC | CAITYMGQSGSGYTF | TRBV10-3 | . | TRBJ1-2 | TRBD1
TGTGCCAGCAGCTCCCGGAGGAGGGGGCATTACAATGAGCAGTTCTTC | CASSSRRRGHYNEQFF | TRBV7-9 | . | TRBJ2-1 | .
TGTGCCAGTACCGGAGACAGGGTTGACTATGGCTACACCTTC | CASTGDRVDYGYTF | TRBV19 | . | TRBJ1-2 | TRBD1
TGTGCCAGCAGCCCAAAGACAGGCTTCGATATCGATTCACCCCTCCACTTT | CASSPKTGFDIDSPLHF | TRBV9 | few | TRBJ1-6 | .
TGTGCCAGCAGCCTCCGGGACATCGAACTGGGGAACACTGAAGCTTTCTTT | CASSLRDIELGNTEAFF | TRBV7-2 | . | TRBJ1-1 | .
TGTGCCAGCAGCTTAGGGAGGCTGCCCAACTATGGCTACACCTTC | CASSLGRLPNYGYTF | TRBV11-1 | . | TRBJ1-2 | .
TGTGCCAGCACCGAGTGGTGTCTTGGAAACACCATATATTTT | CASTEWCLGNTIYF | TRBV7-2 | . | TRBJ1-3 | .
TGTGCCACCGCCCACGGGACAGGGAGGACAGATACGCAGTATTTT | CATAHGTGRTDTQYF | TRBV27 | . | TRBJ2-3 | TRBD1
TGTGCCAGCAGCCCGTGCGGGGATGGGATCGGTGAGCAGTTCTTC | CASSPCGDGIGEQFF | TRBV5-6 | . | TRBJ2-1 | .
TGTGCCAGCTCACCACCCCCAGGGGTGAACACTGAAGCTTTCTTT | CASSPPPGVNTEAFF | TRBV18 | . | TRBJ1-1 | .
TGTGCCAGCTCACGGGACAGGGATCAGGGGAACACTGAAGCTTTCTTT | CASSRDRDQGNTEAFF | TRBV18 | . | TRBJ1-1 | TRBD1
TGTGCCAGCAGAGCGGGCGGGGTCAAAAACATTCAGTACTTC | CASRAGGVKNIQYF | TRBV6-1 | . | TRBJ2-4 | .
TGTGCCAGCAGCCAAAATGGACAGGGTTGGACAGATACGCAGTATTTT | CASSQNGQGWTDTQYF | TRBV4-2 | . | TRBJ2-3 | TRBD1
TGTGCCAGCGGTACAGTTAGCAATCAGCCCCAGCATTTT | CASGTVSNQPQHF | TRBV6-1 | . | TRBJ1-5 | .